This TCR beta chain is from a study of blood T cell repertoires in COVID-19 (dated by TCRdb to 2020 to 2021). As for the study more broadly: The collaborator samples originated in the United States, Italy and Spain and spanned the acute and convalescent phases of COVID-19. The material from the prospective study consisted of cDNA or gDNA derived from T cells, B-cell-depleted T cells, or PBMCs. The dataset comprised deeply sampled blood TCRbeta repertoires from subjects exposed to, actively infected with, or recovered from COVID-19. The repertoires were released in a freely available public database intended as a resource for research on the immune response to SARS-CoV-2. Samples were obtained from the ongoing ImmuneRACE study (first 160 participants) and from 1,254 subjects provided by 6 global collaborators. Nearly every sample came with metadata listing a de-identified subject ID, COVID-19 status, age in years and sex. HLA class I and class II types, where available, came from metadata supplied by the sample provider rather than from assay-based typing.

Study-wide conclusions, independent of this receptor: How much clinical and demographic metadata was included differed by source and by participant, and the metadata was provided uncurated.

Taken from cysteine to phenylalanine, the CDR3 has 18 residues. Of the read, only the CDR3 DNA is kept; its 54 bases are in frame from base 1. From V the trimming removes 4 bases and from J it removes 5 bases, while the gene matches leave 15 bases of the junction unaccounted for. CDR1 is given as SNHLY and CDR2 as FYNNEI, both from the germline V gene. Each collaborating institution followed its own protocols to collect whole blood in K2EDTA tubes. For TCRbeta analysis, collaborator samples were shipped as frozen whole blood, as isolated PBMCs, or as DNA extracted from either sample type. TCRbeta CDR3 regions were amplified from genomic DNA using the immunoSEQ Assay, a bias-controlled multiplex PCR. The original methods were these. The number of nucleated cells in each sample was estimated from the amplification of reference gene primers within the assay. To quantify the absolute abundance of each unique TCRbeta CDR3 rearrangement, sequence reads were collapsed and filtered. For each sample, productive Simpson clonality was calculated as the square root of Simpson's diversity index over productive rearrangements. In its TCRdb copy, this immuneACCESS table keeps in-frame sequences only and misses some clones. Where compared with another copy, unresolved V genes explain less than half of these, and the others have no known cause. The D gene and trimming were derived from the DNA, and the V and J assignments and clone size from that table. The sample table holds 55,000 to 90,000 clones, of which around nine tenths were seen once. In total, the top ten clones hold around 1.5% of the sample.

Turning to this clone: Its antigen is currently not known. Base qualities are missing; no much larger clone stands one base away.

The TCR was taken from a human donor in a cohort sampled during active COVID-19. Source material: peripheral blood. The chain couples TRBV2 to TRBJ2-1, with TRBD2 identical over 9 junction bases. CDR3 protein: CASSAGGVFSGSHNEQFF. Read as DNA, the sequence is TGTGCCAGCAGTGCAGGTGGAGTATTTAGCGGGAGCCACAATGAGCAGTTCTTC.